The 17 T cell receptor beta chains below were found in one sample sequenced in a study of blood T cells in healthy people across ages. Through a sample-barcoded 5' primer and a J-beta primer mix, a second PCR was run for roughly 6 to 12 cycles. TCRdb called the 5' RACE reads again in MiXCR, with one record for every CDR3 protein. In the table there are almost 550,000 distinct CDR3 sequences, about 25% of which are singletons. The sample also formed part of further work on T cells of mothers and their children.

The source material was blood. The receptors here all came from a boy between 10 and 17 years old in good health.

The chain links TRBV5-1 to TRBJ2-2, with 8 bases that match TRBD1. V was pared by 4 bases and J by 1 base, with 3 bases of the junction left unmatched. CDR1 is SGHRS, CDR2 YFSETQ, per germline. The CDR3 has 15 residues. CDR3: CASSTGGLNTGELFF. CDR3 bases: TGCGCCAGCAGCACAGGGGGGTTGAACACCGGGGAGCTGTTTTTT.

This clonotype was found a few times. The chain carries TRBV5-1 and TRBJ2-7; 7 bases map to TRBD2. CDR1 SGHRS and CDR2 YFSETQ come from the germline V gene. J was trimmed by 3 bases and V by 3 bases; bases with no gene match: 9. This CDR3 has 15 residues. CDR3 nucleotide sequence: TGCGCCAGCAGCTATTCCGGGACTACCTACTACGAGCAGTACTTC. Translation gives CASSYSGTTYYEQYF.

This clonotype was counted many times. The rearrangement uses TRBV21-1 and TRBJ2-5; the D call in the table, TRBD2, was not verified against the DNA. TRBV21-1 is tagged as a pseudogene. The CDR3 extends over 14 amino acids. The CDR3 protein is CASSKVGRLETQYF. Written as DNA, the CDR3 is TGTGCCAGCAGCAAAGTGGGGAGACTGGAGACCCAGTACTTC.

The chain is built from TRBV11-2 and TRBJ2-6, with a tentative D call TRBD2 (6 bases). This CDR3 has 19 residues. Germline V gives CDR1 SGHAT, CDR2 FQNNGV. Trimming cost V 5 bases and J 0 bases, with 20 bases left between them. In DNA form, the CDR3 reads TGTGCCAGCAGCCTAATACGGAGGGGCCAAAGCTCTGGGGCCAACGTCCTGACTTTC. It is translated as CASSLIRRGQSSGANVLTF.

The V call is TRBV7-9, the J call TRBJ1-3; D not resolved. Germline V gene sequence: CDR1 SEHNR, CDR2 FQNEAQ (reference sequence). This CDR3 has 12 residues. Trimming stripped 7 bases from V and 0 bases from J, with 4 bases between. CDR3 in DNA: TGTGCCAGCATCGACTCTGGAAACACCATATATTTT. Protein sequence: CASIDSGNTIYF. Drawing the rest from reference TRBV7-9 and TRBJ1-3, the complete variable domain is DTGVSQNPRHKITKRGQNVTFRCDPISEHNRLYWYRQTLGQGPEFLTYFQNEAQLEKSRLLSDRFSAERPKGSFSTLEIQRTEQGDSAMYLCASIDSGNTIYFGEGSWLTVV.

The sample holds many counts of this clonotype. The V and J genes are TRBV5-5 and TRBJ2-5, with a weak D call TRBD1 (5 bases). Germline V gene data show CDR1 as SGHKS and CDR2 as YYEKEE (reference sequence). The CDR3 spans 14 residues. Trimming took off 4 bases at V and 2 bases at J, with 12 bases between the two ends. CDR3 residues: CASSLYDSQETQYF. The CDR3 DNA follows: TGTGCCAGCAGCCTGTACGACAGTCAAGAGACCCAGTACTTC.

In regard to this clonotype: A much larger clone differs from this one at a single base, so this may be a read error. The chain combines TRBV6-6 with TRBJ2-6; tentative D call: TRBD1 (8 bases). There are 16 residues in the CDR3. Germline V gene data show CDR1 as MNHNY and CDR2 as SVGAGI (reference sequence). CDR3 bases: TGTGCCAGCAGTAAACAGGGGGGGTCTGGGGCCAACGTCCCGACTTTC. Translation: CASSKQGGSGANVPTF.

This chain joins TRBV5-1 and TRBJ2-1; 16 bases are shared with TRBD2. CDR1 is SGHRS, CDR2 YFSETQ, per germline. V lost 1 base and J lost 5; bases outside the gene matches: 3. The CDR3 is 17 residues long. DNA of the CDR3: TGCGCCAGCAGCTTGCCGGGACTAGCGGGGGGGCACAATGAGCAGTTCTTC. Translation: CASSLPGLAGGHNEQFF.

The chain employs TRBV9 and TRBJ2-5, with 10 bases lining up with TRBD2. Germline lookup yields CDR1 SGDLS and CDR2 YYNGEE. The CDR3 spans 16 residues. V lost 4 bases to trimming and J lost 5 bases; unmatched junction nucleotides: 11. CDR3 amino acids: CASSRSSGLAMETQYF. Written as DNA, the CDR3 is TGTGCCAGCAGCCGATCCTCGGGACTAGCGATGGAGACCCAGTACTTC. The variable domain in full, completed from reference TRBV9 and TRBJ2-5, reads DSGVTQTPKHLITATGQRVTLRCSPRSGDLSVYWYQQSLDQGLQFLIQYYNGEERAKGNILERFSAQQFPDLHSELNLSSLELGDSALYFCASSRSSGLAMETQYFGPGTRLLVL.

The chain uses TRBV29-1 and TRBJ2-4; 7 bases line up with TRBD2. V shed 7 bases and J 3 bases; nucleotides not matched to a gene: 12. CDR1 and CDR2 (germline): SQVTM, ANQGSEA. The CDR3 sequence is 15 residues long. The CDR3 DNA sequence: TGCAGCGCCAACCTTGTCCGGGGGGACAAAAACATTCAGTACTTC. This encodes CSANLVRGDKNIQYF.

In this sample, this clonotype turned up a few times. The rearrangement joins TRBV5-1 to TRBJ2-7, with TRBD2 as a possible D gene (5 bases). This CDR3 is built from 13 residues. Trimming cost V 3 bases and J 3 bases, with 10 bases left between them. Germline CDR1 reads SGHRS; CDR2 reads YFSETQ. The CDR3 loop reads CASSYTGNYEQYF. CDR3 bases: TGCGCCAGCAGCTATACGGGGAACTACGAGCAGTACTTC.

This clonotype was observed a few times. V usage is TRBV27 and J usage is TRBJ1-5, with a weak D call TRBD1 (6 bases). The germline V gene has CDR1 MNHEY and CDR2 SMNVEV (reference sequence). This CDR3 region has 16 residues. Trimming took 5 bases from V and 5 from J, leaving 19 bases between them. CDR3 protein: CASSTWRGRFDQPQHF. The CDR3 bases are TGTGCCAGCAGTACTTGGCGGGGGCGATTCGATCAGCCCCAGCATTTT.

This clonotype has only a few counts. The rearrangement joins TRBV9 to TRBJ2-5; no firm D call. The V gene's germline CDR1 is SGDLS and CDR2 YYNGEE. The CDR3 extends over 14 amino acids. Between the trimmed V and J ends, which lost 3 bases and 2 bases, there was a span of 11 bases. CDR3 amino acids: CASSALAAQETQYF. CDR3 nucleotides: TGTGCCAGCAGCGCCCTCGCAGCGCAAGAGACCCAGTACTTC.

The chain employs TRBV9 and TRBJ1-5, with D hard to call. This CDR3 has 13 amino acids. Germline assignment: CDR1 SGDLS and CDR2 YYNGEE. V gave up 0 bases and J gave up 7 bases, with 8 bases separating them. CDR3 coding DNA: TGTGCCAGCAGCGTAGGACGAGGGCAGCCCCAGCATTTT. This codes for CASSVGRGQPQHF.

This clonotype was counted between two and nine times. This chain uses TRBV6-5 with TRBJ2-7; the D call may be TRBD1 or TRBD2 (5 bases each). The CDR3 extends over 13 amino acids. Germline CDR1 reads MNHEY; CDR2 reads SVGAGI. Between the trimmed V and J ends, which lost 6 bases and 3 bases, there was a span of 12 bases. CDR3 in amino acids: CASSLGVFYEQYF. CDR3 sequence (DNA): TGTGCCAGCAGCCTGGGGGTCTTCTACGAGCAGTACTTC.

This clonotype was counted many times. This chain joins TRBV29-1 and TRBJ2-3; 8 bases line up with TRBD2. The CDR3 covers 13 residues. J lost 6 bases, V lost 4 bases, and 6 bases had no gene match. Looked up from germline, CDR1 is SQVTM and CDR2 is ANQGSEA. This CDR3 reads CSVVVAGPDTQYF. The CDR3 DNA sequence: TGCAGCGTTGTGGTAGCGGGGCCGGATACGCAGTATTTT.

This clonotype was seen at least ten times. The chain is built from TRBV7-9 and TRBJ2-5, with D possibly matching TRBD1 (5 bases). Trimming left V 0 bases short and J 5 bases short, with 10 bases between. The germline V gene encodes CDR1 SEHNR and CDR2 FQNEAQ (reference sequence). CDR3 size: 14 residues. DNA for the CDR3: TGTGCCAGCAGCTTAGCCAGGGCCGGGGAGACCCAGTACTTC. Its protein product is CASSLARAGETQYF.